The clone carrying this TCR beta chain appeared many times. Antigen unknown. Template material for amplifying TCR beta CDR3 regions consisted of RNA transcripts. The TCR CDR3 was amplified in a first-round RT-PCR using the HTBI primer set. MiXCR was run by TCRdb on the multiplex PCR reads, yielding one entry per CDR3 protein. The table records roughly 300,000 distinct CDR3 sequences, around 20% of them present only once. This sample is drawn from a study of T cells in Graves' hyperthyroidism and ophthalmopathy. Study-wide findings and caveats: The blood repertoire included most of the expanded thyroid clonotypes above 0.001.

Trimming took 4 bases from V and 3 from J; bases not matched to a gene: 15. CDR1 and CDR2 from the germline V gene are MGHDK and SYGVNS. The CDR3 is 17 amino acids. If no ophthalmopathy progression occurred within 18 months, Graves' hyperthyroidism was stable. Criteria for exclusion of patients were uncontrolled infection, other autoimmune disease, pregnancy or lactation. The gene calls are TRBV25-1 and TRBJ2-7; 7 bases are shared with TRBD1. The sequence came from a woman between 50 and 59 years old with Graves' hyperthyroidism. Source material: blood. CDR3 residues: CASSGQGHPLRNYEQYF. In DNA, the CDR3 is TGTGCCAGCAGTGGACAGGGTCATCCGCTTCGTAACTACGAGCAGTACTTC.